This T cell receptor (beta chain) was identified in a study of long-term antiretroviral therapy in people with HIV. V shed 2 bases and J shed 5 bases, with 6 bases lying between them. The length of the CDR3 is 12 residues. Looked up from germline, CDR1 is ENHRY and CDR2 is SYGVKD. The libraries were made with immunoSEQ v3.0 at survey level. Data came from immunoSEQ multiplex PCR; TCRdb stores just in-frame clones and leaves some out. The table has about 30,000 clones, around 89% seen once; the top ten hold around 8%. The material was unsorted PBMCs, obtained 3.2 years before starting antiretroviral therapy. The genes are TRBV10-3 and TRBJ2-5; no firm D call. The sequence derives from a man between 50 and 59 years old with HIV. This chain's CDR3 is CAISETRETQYF. The DNA for the CDR3 is TGTGCCATCAGTGAGACGAGGGAGACCCAGTACTTC.